This T cell receptor (beta chain) was profiled in a study of radiation and T cells in renal cell carcinoma (dated by TCRdb to 2020 to 2021). Regarding the study in general: Samples were obtained from a clinical trial, in which 15 Gy stereotactic body radiation therapy was delivered to primary renal cell carcinomas and nephrectomy was performed 4 weeks later. TCR beta sequencing covered approximately 50 samples in total, comprising roughly 26 tumors and roughly 27 peripheral blood samples. A total of roughly 4 million unique CDR3 nucleotide sequences, encoding 2.7 million or so unique CDR3 amino acid sequences, were found across all 50 or so samples.

From the germline V gene, CDR1 is KGHSH and CDR2 is LQKENI. V gives up 6 bases and J gives up 1 base, and the segment between their germline ends measures 6 bases. The CDR3, cysteine through phenylalanine, is 12 amino acids long. The retained sequence is limited to the CDR3, 36 bases, with the frame set at the first base. TCR beta libraries were generated from genomic DNA with the immunoSEQ kit, following the manufacturer's recommendations. To prepare the libraries, a first multiplex PCR with proprietary primers was run, followed by a second PCR that added unique barcodes, and a bead cleanup was done after each round. Each sample batch included a kit-provided positive control reaction and a negative control reaction. The final libraries were assessed on an Agilent 4200 TapeStation D1000 ScreenTape, pooled by volume, and quantified by qPCR. Sequencing was performed on an Illumina NextSeq500 with a MidOutput 150-cycle cartridge, and 156 Read1 and 15 Index1 cycles were run with kit custom primers. The pooled library was loaded at 0.9 to 1 pM, with a 20% PhiX control spiked in. In the paper's pipeline: Vendor-processed data were analyzed in R, with a clonotype defined as all T cells sharing the same CDR3 nucleotide sequence. In the clone abundance analyses, frequencies in each sample were normalized to that sample's 10,000 most abundant clones. Public T cell clones, which averaged fewer than five per sample, were removed prior to analysis. An abundance difference of at least 32-fold between compartments was the criterion for calling clonotypes tumor-enriched or baseline blood-enriched. A beta-binomial differential abundance model was used to identify clonotypes that expanded or contracted between blood time points. The Baroni-Urbani and Buser coefficient was used to measure tumor-blood repertoire similarity, and groups were compared with two-tailed Wilcoxon tests in R. The source is immuneACCESS, and TCRdb retained only in-frame sequences with V and J called. Part of the clones is not carried over; for the studies checked, unresolved V genes explain less than half of this, and the remainder is unexplained. That table gives V, J and clone size, and the DNA gave D and trimming. The sample table holds about 130,000 clones, of which 70% to 90% were seen once. About 12% of the sample belongs to the ten largest clones.

Study-wide findings and limitations: An increase in top tumor clonotypes in blood was observed from baseline to 2 weeks post-radiation, followed by contraction by 4 weeks, which was taken to suggest transient expansion of tumor-resident clones. No pretreatment tumor biopsies were available, so the baseline intratumoral presence of clonotypes could not be determined. Tracking of blood repertoire dynamics stopped at less than five weeks after treatment, with no follow-up past that point. With a single-armed trial design, the study had no way to address how radiation dose or scheduling affects the TCR repertoire.

About this clone itself: It lacks a known antigen. Qualities for individual bases were not recorded, and no much larger clone is one base off.

Sample time point, as interpreted from the label and publication: baseline pretreatment blood. The treatment or condition label on this specimen signifies: 15 Gy SBRT to primary tumor, nephrectomy 4 weeks later. To follow tumor-enriched clonotypes, peripheral blood was collected serially from radiation-treated patients at baseline and again at 2 weeks and 4 weeks after SBRT. Every patient had renal cell carcinoma of clear cell pathology. The QIAamp DNA Blood Mini Kit (Qiagen) was used to prepare genomic DNA for TCR sequencing. Samples were included in the analyses only if all quality control checks were passed.

The chain is assembled from TRBV18 and TRBJ1-1; no D gene can be assigned with confidence. Source: blood, taken from a patient whose treatment included radiotherapy and nephrectomy. The sequence was collected from a woman aged 45-65 years with renal cell carcinoma. The CDR3 protein is CASSTENTEAFF. The sequenced DNA: TGTGCCAGCTCGACTGAGAACACTGAAGCTTTCTTT.